This T cell receptor (beta chain) is drawn from a study of OX40 agonist ivuxolimab in advanced cancers. General observations from the study: Average numbers of expanded clones were greater in CD8+ T cells than in CD4+.

The method was immunoSEQ multiplex PCR; TCRdb's version includes in-frame clones alone and lacks a portion of them. Here the sample spans around 29,000 clones, approximately 86% being singletons. The CDR3 is made up of 15 amino acids. Germline CDR1 and CDR2: MNHEY and SVGAGI. V was clipped by 6 bases and J by 2 bases; unmatched bases: 7. By share of the sample, this clone is large (0.1 to 1%). Its antigen remains unidentified. This chain links TRBV6-5 with TRBJ2-1, with 7 bases fitting TRBD1. The origin of this receptor is an adult with an advanced solid tumor such as melanoma, head and neck, liver or kidney cancer. The sequences come from CD4+ or CD8+ T cells sorted from blood, collected in a trial of the OX40 agonist ivuxolimab. CDR3 region: CASRVPGQTYNEQFF. The CDR3 bases are TGTGCCAGCAGAGTTCCGGGACAGACCTACAATGAGCAGTTCTTC.